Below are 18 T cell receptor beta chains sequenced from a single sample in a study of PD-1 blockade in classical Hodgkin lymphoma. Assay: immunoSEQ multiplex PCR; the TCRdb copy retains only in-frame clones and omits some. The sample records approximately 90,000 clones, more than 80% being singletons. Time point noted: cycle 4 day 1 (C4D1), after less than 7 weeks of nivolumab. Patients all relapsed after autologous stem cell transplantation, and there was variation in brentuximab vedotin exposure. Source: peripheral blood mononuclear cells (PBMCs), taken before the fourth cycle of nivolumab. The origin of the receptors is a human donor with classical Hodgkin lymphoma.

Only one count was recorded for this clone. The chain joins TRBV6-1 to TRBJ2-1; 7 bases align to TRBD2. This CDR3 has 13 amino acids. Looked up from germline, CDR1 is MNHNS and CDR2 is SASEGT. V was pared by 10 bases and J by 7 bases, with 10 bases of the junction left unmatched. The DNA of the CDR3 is TGTGCCACCCTGCGACTAGCACGAAATGAGCAGTTCTTC. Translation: CATLRLARNEQFF.

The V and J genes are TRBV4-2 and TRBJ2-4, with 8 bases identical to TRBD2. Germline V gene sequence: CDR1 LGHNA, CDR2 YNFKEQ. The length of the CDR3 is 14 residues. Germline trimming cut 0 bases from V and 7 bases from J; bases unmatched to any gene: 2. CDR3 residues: CASSQEGGRNIQYF. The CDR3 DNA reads TGTGCCAGCAGCCAAGAGGGCGGGAGGAACATTCAGTACTTC.

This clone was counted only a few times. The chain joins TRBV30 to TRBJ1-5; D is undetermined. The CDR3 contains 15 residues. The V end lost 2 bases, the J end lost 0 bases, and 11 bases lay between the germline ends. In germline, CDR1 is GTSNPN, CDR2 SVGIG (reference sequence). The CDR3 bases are TGTGCCTGGAGTCGAACGACGGTTAGCAATCAGCCCCAGCATTTT. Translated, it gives CAWSRTTVSNQPQHF. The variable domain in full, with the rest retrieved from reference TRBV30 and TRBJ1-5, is SQTIHQWPATLVQPVGSPLSLECTVEGTSNPNLYWYRQAAGRGLQLLFYSVGIGQISSEVPQNLSASRPQDRQFILSSKKLLLSDSGFYLCAWSRTTVSNQPQHFGDGTRLSIL.

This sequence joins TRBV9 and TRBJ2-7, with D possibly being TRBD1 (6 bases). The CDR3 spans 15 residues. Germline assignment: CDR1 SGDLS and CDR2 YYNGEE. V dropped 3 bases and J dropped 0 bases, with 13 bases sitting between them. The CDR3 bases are TGTGCCAGCAGCGCCGACCGGGACACCTCCTACGAGCAGTACTTC. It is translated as CASSADRDTSYEQYF.

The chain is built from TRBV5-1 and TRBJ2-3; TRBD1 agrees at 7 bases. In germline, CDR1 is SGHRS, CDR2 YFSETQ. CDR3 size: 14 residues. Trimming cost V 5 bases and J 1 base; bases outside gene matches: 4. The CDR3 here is CASRQGTGTDTQYF. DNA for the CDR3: TGCGCCAGCAGGCAAGGGACAGGCACAGATACGCAGTATTTT. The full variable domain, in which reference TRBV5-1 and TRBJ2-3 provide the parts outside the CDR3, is KAGVTQTPRYLIKTRGQQVTLSCSPISGHRSVSWYQQTPGQGLQFLFEYFSETQRNKGNFPGRFSGRQFSNSRSEMNVSTLELGDSALYLCASRQGTGTDTQYFGPGTRLTVL.

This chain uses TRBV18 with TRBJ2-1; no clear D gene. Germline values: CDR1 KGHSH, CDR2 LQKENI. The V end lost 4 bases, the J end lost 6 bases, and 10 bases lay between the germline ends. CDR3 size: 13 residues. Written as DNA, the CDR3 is TGTGCCAGCTCACTGTCCCGAACCAATGAGCAGTTCTTC. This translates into CASSLSRTNEQFF.

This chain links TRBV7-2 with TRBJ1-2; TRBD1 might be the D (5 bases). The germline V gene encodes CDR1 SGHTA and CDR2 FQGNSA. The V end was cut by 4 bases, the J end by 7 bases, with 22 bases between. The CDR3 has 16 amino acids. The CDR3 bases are TGTGCCAGCAGCTCACGCTCCGGGACGGCCGGGGGTGGCTACACCTTC. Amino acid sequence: CASSSRSGTAGGGYTF.

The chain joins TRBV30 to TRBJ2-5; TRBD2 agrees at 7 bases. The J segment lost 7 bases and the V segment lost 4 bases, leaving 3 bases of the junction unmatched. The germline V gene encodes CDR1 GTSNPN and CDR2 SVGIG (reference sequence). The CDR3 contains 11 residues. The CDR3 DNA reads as TGTGCCTGGACCCGGGAGGTGACCCAGTACTTC. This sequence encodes CAWTREVTQYF.

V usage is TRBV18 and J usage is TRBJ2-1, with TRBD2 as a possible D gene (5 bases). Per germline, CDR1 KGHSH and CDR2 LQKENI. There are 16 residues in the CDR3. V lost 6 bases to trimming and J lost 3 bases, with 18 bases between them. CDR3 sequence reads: CASSPTGRALYNEQFF. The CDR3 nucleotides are TGTGCCAGCTCCCCCACTGGGCGGGCGCTCTACAATGAGCAGTTCTTC.

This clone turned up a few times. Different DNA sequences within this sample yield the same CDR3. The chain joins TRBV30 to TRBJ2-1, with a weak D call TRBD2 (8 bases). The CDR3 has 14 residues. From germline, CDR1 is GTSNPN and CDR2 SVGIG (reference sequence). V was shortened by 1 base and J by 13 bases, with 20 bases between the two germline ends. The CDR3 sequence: CAWSGSTGAGGQFF. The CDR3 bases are TGTGCCTGGAGTGGATCAACAGGGGCGGGGGGTCAGTTCTTC.

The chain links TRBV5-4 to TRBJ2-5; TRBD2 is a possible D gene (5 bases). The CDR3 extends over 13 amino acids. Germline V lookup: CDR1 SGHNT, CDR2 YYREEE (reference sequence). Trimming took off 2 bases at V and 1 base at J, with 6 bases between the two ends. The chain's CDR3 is CASSLLGQETQYF. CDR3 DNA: TGTGCCAGCAGCTTACTAGGCCAAGAGACCCAGTACTTC.

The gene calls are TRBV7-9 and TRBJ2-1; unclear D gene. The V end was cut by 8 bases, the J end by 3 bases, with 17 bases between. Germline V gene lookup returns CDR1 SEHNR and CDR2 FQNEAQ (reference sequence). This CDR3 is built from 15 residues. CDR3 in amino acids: CASVLVRADYNEQFF. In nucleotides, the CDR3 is TGTGCCAGCGTATTAGTCCGGGCCGACTACAATGAGCAGTTCTTC.

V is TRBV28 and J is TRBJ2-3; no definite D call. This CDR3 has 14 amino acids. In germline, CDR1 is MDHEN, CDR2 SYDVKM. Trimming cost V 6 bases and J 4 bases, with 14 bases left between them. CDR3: CASRGSLRADTQYF. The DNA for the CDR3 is TGTGCCAGCAGGGGCTCTCTCCGGGCAGATACGCAGTATTTT. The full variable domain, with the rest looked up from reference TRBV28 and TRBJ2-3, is DVKVTQSSRYLVKRTGEKVFLECVQDMDHENMFWYRQDPGLGLRLIYFSYDVKMKEKGDIPEGYSVSREKKERFSLILESASTNQTSMYLCASRGSLRADTQYFGPGTRLTVL.

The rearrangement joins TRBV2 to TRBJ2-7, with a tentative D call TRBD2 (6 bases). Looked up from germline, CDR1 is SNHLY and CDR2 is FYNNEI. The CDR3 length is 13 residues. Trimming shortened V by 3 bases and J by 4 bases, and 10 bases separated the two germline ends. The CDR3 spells CASSDLGGYEQYF. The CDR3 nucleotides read TGTGCCAGCAGTGACCTCGGAGGGTACGAGCAGTACTTC.

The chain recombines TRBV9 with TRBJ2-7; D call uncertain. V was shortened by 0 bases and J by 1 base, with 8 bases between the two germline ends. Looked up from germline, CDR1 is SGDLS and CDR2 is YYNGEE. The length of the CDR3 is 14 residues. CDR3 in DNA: TGTGCCAGCAGCGTAGGCATGGGATCCTACGAGCAGTACTTC. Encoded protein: CASSVGMGSYEQYF. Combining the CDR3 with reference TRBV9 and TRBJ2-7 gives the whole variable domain DSGVTQTPKHLITATGQRVTLRCSPRSGDLSVYWYQQSLDQGLQFLIQYYNGEERAKGNILERFSAQQFPDLHSELNLSSLELGDSALYFCASSVGMGSYEQYFGPGTRLTVT.

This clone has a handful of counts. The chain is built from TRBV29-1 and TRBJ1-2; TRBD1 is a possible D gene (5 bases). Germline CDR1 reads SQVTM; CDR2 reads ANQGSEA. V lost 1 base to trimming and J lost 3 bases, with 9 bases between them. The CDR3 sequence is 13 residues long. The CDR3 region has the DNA TGCAGCGTTGAAGTGGGGGACCACTATGGCTACACCTTC. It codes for CSVEVGDHYGYTF. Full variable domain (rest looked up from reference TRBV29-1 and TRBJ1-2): SAVISQKPSRDICQRGTSLTIQCQVDSQVTMMFWYRQQPGQSLTLIATANQGSEATYESGFVIDKFPISRPNLTFSTLTVSNMSPEDSSIYLCSVEVGDHYGYTFGSGTRLTVV.

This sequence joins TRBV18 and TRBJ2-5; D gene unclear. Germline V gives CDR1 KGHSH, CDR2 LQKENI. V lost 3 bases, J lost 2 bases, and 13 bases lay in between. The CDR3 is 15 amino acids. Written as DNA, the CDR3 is TGTGCCAGCTCACCGCGTGAACTCCTGCAAGAGACCCAGTACTTC. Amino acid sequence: CASSPRELLQETQYF.

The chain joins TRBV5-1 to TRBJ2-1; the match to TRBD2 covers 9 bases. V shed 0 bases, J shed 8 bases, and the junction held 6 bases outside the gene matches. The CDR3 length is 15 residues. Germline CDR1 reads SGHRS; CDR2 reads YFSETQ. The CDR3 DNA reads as TGCGCCAGCAGCTTGGGGCTAGCGGGAAATGATGAGCAGTTCTTC. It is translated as CASSLGLAGNDEQFF.